Below, one T cell receptor beta chain is given with its context. The sample comes from a study of blood T cell repertoires in COVID-19. Clones were sequenced by immunoSEQ multiplex PCR, and TCRdb holds only the in-frame ones, with some missing. The sample holds 310,000 or so clones, approximately 89% seen once. The CDR3 length is 16 residues. In germline, CDR1 is MDHEN, CDR2 SYDVKM. V lost 5 bases, J lost 1 base, and 17 bases lay in between. The chain combines TRBV28 with TRBJ1-1; D remains unclear. Sequencing used peripheral blood. The sequence derives from a woman under 40 with COVID-19, enrolled during active disease. CDR3 sequence: CASSPTSGSANTEAFF. CDR3 nucleotides: TGTGCCAGCAGTCCCACCTCTGGGAGTGCGAACACTGAAGCTTTCTTT.